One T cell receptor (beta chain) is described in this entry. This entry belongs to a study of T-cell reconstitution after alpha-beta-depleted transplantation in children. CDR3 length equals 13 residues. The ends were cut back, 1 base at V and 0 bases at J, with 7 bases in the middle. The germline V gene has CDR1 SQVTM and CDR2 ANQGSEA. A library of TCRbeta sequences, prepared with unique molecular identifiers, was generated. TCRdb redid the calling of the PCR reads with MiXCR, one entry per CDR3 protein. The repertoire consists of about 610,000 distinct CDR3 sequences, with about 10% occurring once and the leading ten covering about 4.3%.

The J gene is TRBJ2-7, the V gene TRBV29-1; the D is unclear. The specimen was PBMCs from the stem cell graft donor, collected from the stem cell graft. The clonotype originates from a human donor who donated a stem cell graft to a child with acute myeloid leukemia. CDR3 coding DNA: TGCAGCGTTGAAGGGGCCATCTCCTACGAGCAGTACTTC. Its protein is CSVEGAISYEQYF.